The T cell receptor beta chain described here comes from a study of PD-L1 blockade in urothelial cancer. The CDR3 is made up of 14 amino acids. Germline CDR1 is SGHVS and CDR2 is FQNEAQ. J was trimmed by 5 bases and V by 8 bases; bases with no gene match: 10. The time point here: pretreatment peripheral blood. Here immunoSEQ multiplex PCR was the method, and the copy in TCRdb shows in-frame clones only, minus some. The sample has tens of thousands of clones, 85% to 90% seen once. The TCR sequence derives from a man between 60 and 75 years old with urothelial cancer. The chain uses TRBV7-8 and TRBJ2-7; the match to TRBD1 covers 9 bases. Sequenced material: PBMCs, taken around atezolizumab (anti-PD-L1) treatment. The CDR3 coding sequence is TGTGCCAGCCGTATGGGACAGGGACCCCACGAGCAGTACTTC. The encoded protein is CASRMGQGPHEQYF.